Many counts were recorded for the clone carrying this T cell receptor (beta chain). Antigen specificity is unknown. This sample is drawn from a study of response to subunit inactivated influenza vaccine. General study points: Each seasonal flu vaccination may recruit only limited new T cells, authors suggested.

V was pared by 7 bases and J by 6 bases, with 12 bases of the junction left unmatched. The CDR3 is 15 residues long. Germline-derived CDR1 and CDR2 are MDHEN and SYDVKM. TCRdb re-called the RT-PCR reads through MiXCR, storing one row per CDR3 protein. The table records 490,000 or so distinct CDR3 sequences, about 7.6% of them present only once. This TCR derives from a man between 50 and 70 years old who received an inactivated influenza vaccine. This chain links TRBV28 with TRBJ2-1; the match to TRBD1 covers 7 bases. Sample: PBMCs from blood, taken less than 30 months after vaccination. The CDR3: CASISWGQPSNEQFF. CDR3 sequence (DNA): TGTGCCAGCATCTCTTGGGGACAGCCAAGCAATGAGCAGTTCTTC.